Included here is one TCR beta chain sequence, with context. Its antigen remains unidentified. Using a J-beta primer mix together with a sample-barcoded 5' primer, a second PCR was run for about 7 to 12 cycles. Each cDNA molecule was tagged by a template-switch adaptor with 12 random nucleotides. TCRdb fed the 5' RACE reads into MiXCR, producing one record per CDR3 protein. The sample lists about 830,000 distinct CDR3 sequences, about 62% occurring once. V lost 8 bases to trimming and J lost 3 bases, with 12 bases between them. The CDR3 is 13 residues long. The germline V gene has CDR1 MNHEY and CDR2 SVGEGT. This sample was taken from a study of blood T cells in healthy people across ages. Study-level results: PBMC samples, being unsorted, prevented any conclusive comparison of naive and antigen-experienced cells.

The sample consisted of blood. The sequence came from a young man in good health. The gene calls are TRBV6-2 or TRBV6-3 and TRBJ2-3, with D perhaps TRBD2 (5 bases). Written as DNA, the CDR3 is TGTGCCAGCGGGAGACTCAATACAGATACGCAGTATTTT. Its protein is CASGRLNTDTQYF.